Below are 26 T cell receptor beta chains sequenced from a single sample in a study of T-cell memory formation after mild COVID-19. TCRdb re-analysed the 5' RACE reads in MiXCR, keeping a single row per CDR3 protein. Of some 110,000 distinct CDR3 sequences in the sample, 9.5% to 15% were seen once. Sequencing was done on a sample of PBMCs or a T cell subset sorted from them (not recorded which). Every receptor here comes from an adult woman who had mild COVID-19 (a few samples of this study predate the infection). Cell type and time point are not known.

The gene calls are TRBV30 and TRBJ2-3; the D is unclear. V was cut by 7 bases and J by 1 base, with 9 bases left in between. This CDR3 has 12 residues. CDR1 and CDR2 from the germline V gene are GTSNPN and SVGIG (reference sequence). The CDR3 protein is CASDPGTDTQYF. The CDR3 DNA reads TGTGCCTCTGACCCGGGCACAGATACGCAGTATTTT. Variable domain in full (rest from reference TRBV30 and TRBJ2-3): SQTIHQWPATLVQPVGSPLSLECTVEGTSNPNLYWYRQAAGRGLQLLFYSVGIGQISSEVPQNLSASRPQDRQFILSSKKLLLSDSGFYLCASDPGTDTQYFGPGTRLTVL.

The chain uses TRBV5-1 and TRBJ1-1; D gene unclear. This CDR3 has 14 residues. CDR1 and CDR2 from the germline V gene are SGHRS and YFSETQ. Trimming left V 0 bases short and J 1 base short, with 7 bases between. CDR3 loop: CASSLGDQNTEAFF. CDR3 nucleotides: TGCGCCAGCAGCTTGGGAGATCAGAACACTGAAGCTTTCTTT.

V usage is TRBV30 and J usage is TRBJ1-1, with 7 bases lining up with TRBD1. Looked up from germline, CDR1 is GTSNPN and CDR2 is SVGIG (reference sequence). The CDR3 extends over 13 amino acids. Germline trimming cut 8 bases from V and 3 bases from J; bases unmatched to any gene: 9. CDR3 in amino acids: CARDTGDYTEAFF. In DNA, the CDR3 is TGTGCCAGAGACACAGGGGACTACACTGAAGCTTTCTTT.

The chain has TRBV4-1 and TRBJ2-7; 9 bases map to TRBD2. CDR1 is MGHRA and CDR2 is YSYEKL in the germline V gene. The V and J ends lost 0 bases and 5 bases, in that order; junction bases with no gene match: 14. This CDR3 has 18 amino acids. The CDR3 DNA reads as TGCGCCAGCAGCCAAGAACCCGGGGGAAGCGGGAGGTCCCACGAGCAGTACTTC. Amino acid sequence: CASSQEPGGSGRSHEQYF.

This clonotype has at least ten counts. The chain carries TRBV15 and TRBJ2-1; D perhaps matches TRBD2 (6 bases). This CDR3 has 13 amino acids. With 0 bases removed from V and 8 bases from J, the gap between germline ends came to 8 bases. Looked up from germline, CDR1 is LNHNV and CDR2 is YYDKDF (reference sequence). The CDR3 bases are TGTGCCACCAGCAGAGATGGCGGGGATGAGCAGTTCTTC. Protein product: CATSRDGGDEQFF.

This clonotype was observed a handful of times. The chain combines TRBV7-2 with TRBJ2-3, with 7 bases lining up with TRBD2. The germline V gene encodes CDR1 SGHTA and CDR2 FQGNSA. After removal of 1 base from V and 3 bases from J, the junction contained 10 bases not matched to a gene. CDR3 size: 17 residues. Here the CDR3 reads CASSLVGRAGETDTQYF. The CDR3 bases are TGTGCCAGCAGCTTAGTAGGTAGGGCGGGAGAGACAGATACGCAGTATTTT.

The chain uses TRBV20-1 and TRBJ1-2, with unresolved D. Germline CDR1 and CDR2: DFQATT and SNEGSKA (reference sequence). The CDR3 runs 13 residues. Trimming removed 3 bases from V and 2 bases from J, with 10 bases in between. In DNA form, the CDR3 reads TGCAGTGCTAGTAGCGGGGTCAACTATGGCTACACCTTC. It yields the protein CSASSGVNYGYTF.

Ten or more counts support this clonotype. V and J are TRBV5-1 and TRBJ2-1; D gene unclear. This CDR3 region has 13 residues. In germline, CDR1 is SGHRS, CDR2 YFSETQ. V was clipped by 1 base and J by 7 bases, with 9 bases between them. The CDR3, as DNA: TGCGCCAGCAGCTTGACCCCTGGGAATGAGCAGTTCTTC. It codes for CASSLTPGNEQFF.

V and J are TRBV6-2 or TRBV6-3 and TRBJ2-6, with D hard to call. CDR1 is MNHEY and CDR2 is SVGEGT in the germline V gene. V dropped 0 bases and J dropped 0 bases, with 18 bases sitting between them. The CDR3 covers 20 residues. In DNA form, the CDR3 reads TGTGCCAGCAGTTACTCGAAGGTCCGCCAAGACTTCTCTGGGGCCAACGTCCTGACTTTC. As protein: CASSYSKVRQDFSGANVLTF.

This chain links TRBV29-1 with TRBJ1-1; the D is unclear. CDR1 is SQVTM and CDR2 is ANQGSEA in the germline V gene. V was shortened by 5 bases and J by 2 bases, with 9 bases between the two germline ends. This CDR3 has 12 residues. This chain's CDR3 is CSVLTRNTEAFF. CDR3 DNA: TGCAGCGTTTTGACACGAAACACTGAAGCTTTCTTT.

In its sample, this clonotype was seen a few times. The rearrangement uses TRBV4-1 and TRBJ2-2; the D gene is possibly TRBD2 (5 bases). CDR3 length: 13 amino acids. V shed 8 bases and J shed 2 bases, with 9 bases lying between them. Per the germline V gene, CDR1 is MGHRA and CDR2 is YSYEKL. In nucleotides, the CDR3 is TGCGCCAGCGGGCTAGCAAACACCGGGGAGCTGTTTTTT. This encodes CASGLANTGELFF.

The gene calls are TRBV7-3 and TRBJ2-1; TRBD2 might be the D (6 bases). Germline CDR1 and CDR2: SGHTA and FQGTGA. The germline V and J ends were trimmed by 6 bases and 4 bases, with 16 bases remaining between them. The CDR3 sequence is 15 residues long. In DNA form, the CDR3 reads TGTGCCAGCAGTGATTATAGCGGAGCTTACAATGAGCAGTTCTTC. This translates into CASSDYSGAYNEQFF.

The chain carries TRBV12-3 or TRBV12-4 and TRBJ1-6; no firm D call. The CDR3 runs 13 residues. Trimming left V 0 bases short and J 8 bases short, with 5 bases between. The CDR3 region has the DNA TGTGCCAGCAGTTTAGCCCGGGATTCACCCCTCCACTTT. Its translation is CASSLARDSPLHF.

The chain combines TRBV29-1 with TRBJ1-2; D is undetermined. V lost 4 bases to trimming and J lost 4 bases, with 7 bases between them. CDR1 and CDR2 (germline): SQVTM, ANQGSEA. The CDR3 is 11 residues long. Here the CDR3 reads CSVGEGYGYTF. DNA for the CDR3: TGCAGCGTTGGGGAGGGCTATGGCTACACCTTC.

This rearrangement joins TRBV5-1 to TRBJ1-5, with D hard to call. In germline, CDR1 is SGHRS, CDR2 YFSETQ. CDR3 length: 15 residues. V dropped 1 base and J dropped 1 base, with 9 bases sitting between them. Here the CDR3 reads CASSLKAISNQPQHF. The CDR3 DNA follows: TGCGCCAGCAGCTTGAAAGCGATAAGCAATCAGCCCCAGCATTTT.

This clonotype was detected ten times or more. J is TRBJ2-1 and V is TRBV4-1; 7 bases align to TRBD1. This CDR3 spans 18 amino acids. Germline values: CDR1 MGHRA, CDR2 YSYEKL. The V and J ends lost 0 bases and 0 bases, in that order; junction bases with no gene match: 8. This chain's CDR3 is CASSQEPGQATSYNEQFF. The CDR3 nucleotides read TGCGCCAGCAGCCAAGAGCCAGGACAGGCAACCTCCTACAATGAGCAGTTCTTC.

This clonotype was recorded many times. The rearrangement uses TRBV7-8 and TRBJ1-2, with a possible D match to TRBD1 (6 bases). The V gene lost 4 bases and the J gene lost 3 bases, with 12 bases spanning the gap. The CDR3 has 14 residues. The germline V gene encodes CDR1 SGHVS and CDR2 FQNEAQ. The chain's CDR3 is CASSSPGQHYGYTF. In nucleotides, the CDR3 is TGTGCCAGCAGCTCCCCCGGACAGCACTATGGCTACACCTTC.

This clonotype was counted a few times. The chain has TRBV4-3 and TRBJ2-1; 9 nucleotides align to TRBD2. The V segment lost 0 bases and the J segment 8 bases; nucleotides outside the gene matches: 5. CDR3 length: 15 amino acids. Germline V gene lookup returns CDR1 LGHNA and CDR2 YSLEER. DNA of the CDR3: TGCGCCAGCAGCCAAGATCCACTAGCGGGTGATGAGCAGTTCTTC. It translates to CASSQDPLAGDEQFF.

This clonotype was seen repeatedly, ten times or more. The chain employs TRBV6-2 or TRBV6-3 and TRBJ2-1; possibly TRBD2 for D (6 bases). Germline V lookup: CDR1 MNHEY, CDR2 SVGEGT. The CDR3 runs 19 residues. The V gene lost 1 base and the J gene lost 4 bases, with 23 bases spanning the gap. The CDR3 DNA is TGTGCCAGCAGTTACTTGCGCGCGGGAAGGCCCGACGGGTACAATGAGCAGTTCTTC. It yields the protein CASSYLRAGRPDGYNEQFF.

The chain uses TRBV13 and TRBJ2-5, with 7 positions matching TRBD1. The V segment lost 4 bases and the J segment 7 bases; nucleotides outside the gene matches: 6. CDR1 and CDR2 from the germline V gene are PRHDT and FYEKMQ (reference sequence). The CDR3 is 13 amino acids. The CDR3 loop is CASSSRGFGTQYF. DNA of the CDR3: TGTGCCAGCAGCTCCAGGGGGTTTGGGACCCAGTACTTC.

This chain uses TRBV6-5 with TRBJ2-7; D might be TRBD2 (5 bases). Per germline, CDR1 MNHEY and CDR2 SVGAGI. V lost 1 base and J lost 0, with 7 bases in between. This CDR3 spans 14 amino acids. CDR3: CASSYYDYSYEQYF. The CDR3 nucleotides are TGTGCCAGCAGTTACTACGACTACTCCTACGAGCAGTACTTC.

Details on this clonotype: A single base separates this from a much larger clone, so it may be a read error. The chain combines TRBV9 with TRBJ2-7; the D gene is possibly TRBD1 (6 bases). Trimming took off 1 base at V and 1 base at J, with 9 bases between the two ends. This CDR3 region has 14 residues. Germline CDR1 and CDR2: SGDLS and YYNGEE. CDR3 DNA: TGTGCCAGCAGCGTACAGGGGAGATCCTACGAGCAGTACTTC. Translated, it gives CASSVQGRSYEQYF.

The J gene is TRBJ2-7, the V gene TRBV10-3; D remains unclear. The CDR3 is 12 amino acids. In germline, CDR1 is ENHRY, CDR2 SYGVKD. Trimming removed 8 bases from V and 3 bases from J, with 11 bases in between. The CDR3: CAIAAGNYEQYF. The CDR3 DNA reads TGTGCCATCGCGGCCGGTAACTACGAGCAGTACTTC.

This clonotype was detected a few times. V usage is TRBV30 and J usage is TRBJ2-1; 11 bases are shared with TRBD1. Trimming cost V 2 bases and J 5 bases; bases outside gene matches: 2. The germline V gene has CDR1 GTSNPN and CDR2 SVGIG (reference sequence). The CDR3 spans 14 residues. CDR3 sequence reads: CAWSLGQGDNEQFF. The CDR3 region has the DNA TGTGCCTGGAGTCTGGGACAGGGGGACAATGAGCAGTTCTTC.

By its share, this clonotype is medium-sized (0.01 to 0.1%). The chain recombines TRBV27 with TRBJ1-3; perhaps TRBD1 as D (6 bases). CDR1 and CDR2 from the germline V gene are MNHEY and SMNVEV (reference sequence). V was clipped by 6 bases and J by 0 bases, with 15 bases between them. This CDR3 contains 16 residues. CDR3 sequence: CASRPLRDTSGNTIYF. CDR3 coding DNA: TGTGCCAGCAGGCCTCTCCGGGACACCTCTGGAAACACCATATATTTT.

This clonotype was detected only a few times. V is TRBV4-3 and J is TRBJ2-1; maybe TRBD2 (6 bases). This CDR3 is built from 16 residues. V dropped 1 base and J dropped 8 bases, with 18 bases sitting between them. Germline V gene data show CDR1 as LGHNA and CDR2 as YSLEER. The CDR3 bases are TGCGCCAGCAGCCAAGGCGGGGTCGGACTAATTGATGAGCAGTTCTTC. Translation: CASSQGGVGLIDEQFF.